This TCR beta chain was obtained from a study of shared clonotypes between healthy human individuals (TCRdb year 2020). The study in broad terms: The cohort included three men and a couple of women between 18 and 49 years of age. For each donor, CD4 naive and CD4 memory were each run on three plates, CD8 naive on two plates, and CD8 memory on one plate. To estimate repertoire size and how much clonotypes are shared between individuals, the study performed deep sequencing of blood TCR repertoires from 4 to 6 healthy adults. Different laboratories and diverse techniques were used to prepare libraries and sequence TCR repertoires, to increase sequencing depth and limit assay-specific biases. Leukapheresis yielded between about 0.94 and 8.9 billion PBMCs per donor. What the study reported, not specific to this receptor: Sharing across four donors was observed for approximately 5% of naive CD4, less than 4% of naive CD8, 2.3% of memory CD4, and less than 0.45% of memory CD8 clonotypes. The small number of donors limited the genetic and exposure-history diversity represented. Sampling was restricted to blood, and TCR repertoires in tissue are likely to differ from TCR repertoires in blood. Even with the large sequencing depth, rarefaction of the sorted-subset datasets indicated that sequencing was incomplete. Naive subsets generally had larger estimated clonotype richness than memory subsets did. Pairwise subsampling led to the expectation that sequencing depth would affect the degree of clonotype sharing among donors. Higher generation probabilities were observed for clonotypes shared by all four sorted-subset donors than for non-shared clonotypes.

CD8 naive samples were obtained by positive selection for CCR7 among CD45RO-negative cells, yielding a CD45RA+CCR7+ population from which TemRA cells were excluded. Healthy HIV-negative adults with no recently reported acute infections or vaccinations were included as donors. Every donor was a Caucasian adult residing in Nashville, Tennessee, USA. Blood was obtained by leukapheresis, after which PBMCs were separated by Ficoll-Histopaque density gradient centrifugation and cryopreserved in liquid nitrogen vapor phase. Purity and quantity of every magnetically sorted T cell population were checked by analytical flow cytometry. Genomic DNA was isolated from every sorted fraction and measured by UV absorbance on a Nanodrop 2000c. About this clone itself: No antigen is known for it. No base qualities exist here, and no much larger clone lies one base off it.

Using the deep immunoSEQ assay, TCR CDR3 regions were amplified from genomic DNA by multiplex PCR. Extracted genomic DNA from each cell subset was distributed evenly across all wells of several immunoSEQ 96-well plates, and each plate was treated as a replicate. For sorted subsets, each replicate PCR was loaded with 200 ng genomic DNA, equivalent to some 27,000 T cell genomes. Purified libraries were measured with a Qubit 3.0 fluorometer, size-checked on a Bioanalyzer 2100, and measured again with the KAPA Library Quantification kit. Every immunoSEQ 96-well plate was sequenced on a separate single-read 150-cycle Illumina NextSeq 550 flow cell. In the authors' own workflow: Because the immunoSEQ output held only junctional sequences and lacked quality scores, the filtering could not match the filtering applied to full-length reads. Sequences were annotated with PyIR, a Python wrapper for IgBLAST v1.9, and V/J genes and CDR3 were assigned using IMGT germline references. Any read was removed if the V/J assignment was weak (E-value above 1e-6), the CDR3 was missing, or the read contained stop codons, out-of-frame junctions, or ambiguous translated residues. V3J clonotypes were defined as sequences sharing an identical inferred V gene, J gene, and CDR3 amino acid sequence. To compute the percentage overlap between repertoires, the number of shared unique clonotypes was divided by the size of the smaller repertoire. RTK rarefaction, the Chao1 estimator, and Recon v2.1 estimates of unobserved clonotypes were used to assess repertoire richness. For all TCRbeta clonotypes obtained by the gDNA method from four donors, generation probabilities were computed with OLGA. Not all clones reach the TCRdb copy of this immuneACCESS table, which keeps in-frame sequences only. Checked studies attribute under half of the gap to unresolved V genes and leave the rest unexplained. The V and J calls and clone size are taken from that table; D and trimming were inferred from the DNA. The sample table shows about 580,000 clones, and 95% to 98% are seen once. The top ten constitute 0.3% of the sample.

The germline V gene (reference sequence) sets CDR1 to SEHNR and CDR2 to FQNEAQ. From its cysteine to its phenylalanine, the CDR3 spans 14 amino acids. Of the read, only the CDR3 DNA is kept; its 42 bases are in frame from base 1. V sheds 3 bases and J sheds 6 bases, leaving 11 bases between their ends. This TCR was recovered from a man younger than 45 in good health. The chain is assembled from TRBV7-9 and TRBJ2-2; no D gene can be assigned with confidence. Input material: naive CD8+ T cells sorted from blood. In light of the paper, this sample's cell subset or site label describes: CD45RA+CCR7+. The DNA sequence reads TGTGCCAGCAGCTTGGGGTTGTTGCCCGGGGAGCTGTTTTTT. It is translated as CASSLGLLPGELFF. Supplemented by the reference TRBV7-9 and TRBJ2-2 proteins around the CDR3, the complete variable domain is DTGVSQNPRHKITKRGQNVTFRCDPISEHNRLYWYRQTLGQGPEFLTYFQNEAQLEKSRLLSDRFSAERPKGSFSTLEIQRTEQGDSAMYLCASSLGLLPGELFFGEGSRLTVL.